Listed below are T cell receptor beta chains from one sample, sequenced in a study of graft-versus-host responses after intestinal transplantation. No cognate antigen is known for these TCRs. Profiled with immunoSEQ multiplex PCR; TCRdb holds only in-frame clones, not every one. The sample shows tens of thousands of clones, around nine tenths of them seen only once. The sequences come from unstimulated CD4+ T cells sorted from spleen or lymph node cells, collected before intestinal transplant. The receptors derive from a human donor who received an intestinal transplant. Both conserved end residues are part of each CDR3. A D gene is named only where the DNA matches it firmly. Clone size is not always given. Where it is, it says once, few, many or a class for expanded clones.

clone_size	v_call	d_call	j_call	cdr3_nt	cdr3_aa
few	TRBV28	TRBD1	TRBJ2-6	TGTGCCAGCACCCCCGGAGGACAGGGTTTGTCTGGGGCCAACGTCCTGACTTTC	CASTPGGQGLSGANVLTF
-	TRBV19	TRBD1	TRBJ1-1	TGTGCCAGTAGAGGGGGCCGGGTCAACACTGAAGCTTTCTTT	CASRGGRVNTEAFF
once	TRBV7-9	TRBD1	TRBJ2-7	TGTGCCAGCAGCTTAGGGGGGACAGGGAAGGGCTACGAGCAGTACTTC	CASSLGGTGKGYEQYF
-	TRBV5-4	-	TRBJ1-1	TGTGCCAGCAGCCAGGCTAAGGTGAACACTGAAGCTTTCTTT	CASSQAKVNTEAFF
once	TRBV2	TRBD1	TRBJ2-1	TGTGCCAGCAGCGGGACAGGGGGCTACAATGAGCAGTTCTTC	CASSGTGGYNEQFF
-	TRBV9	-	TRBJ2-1	TGTGCCAGCAGCGTAGTGGAGGGATGGGAGCAGTTCTTC	CASSVVEGWEQFF
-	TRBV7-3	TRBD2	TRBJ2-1	TGTGCCAGCAGCTCGGGACTAGCGGGAGATGAGCAGTTCTTC	CASSSGLAGDEQFF
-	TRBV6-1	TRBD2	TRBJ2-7	TGTGCCAGCAGTATTCGCGGGAGGCCCTACGAGCAGTACTTC	CASSIRGRPYEQYF
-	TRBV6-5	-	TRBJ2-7	TGTGCCAGCAGAGATAACAGCGAGCAGTACTTC	CASRDNSEQYF
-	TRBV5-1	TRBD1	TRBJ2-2	TGCGCCAGCAGCTTGGAGCCTACAGGGGGGCCGGTCGGGGAGCTGTTTTTT	CASSLEPTGGPVGELFF
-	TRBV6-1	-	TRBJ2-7	TGTGCCAGCAGTGACAGAACCTACGAGCAGTACTTC	CASSDRTYEQYF
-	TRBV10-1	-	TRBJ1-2	TGCGCCAGCGGGAGGGGCGAAGGCTACACCTTC	CASGRGEGYTF
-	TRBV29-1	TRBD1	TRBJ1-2	TGCAGCGTTTGGGGGGACAGGGACGGCTACACCTTC	CSVWGDRDGYTF
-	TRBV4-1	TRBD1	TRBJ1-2	TGCGCCAGCAGCCAAATGTGGGACAGGGACTATGGCTACACCTTC	CASSQMWDRDYGYTF
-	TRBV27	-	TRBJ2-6	TGTGCCAGCAGTTGGGGCCCGACAGGAGTGACTGGGGCCAACGTCCTGACTTTC	CASSWGPTGVTGANVLTF
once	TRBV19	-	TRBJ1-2	TGTGCCAGTAAACGGAATTACAGGTTGGATGGCTACACCTTC	CASKRNYRLDGYTF